A single T cell receptor beta chain is shown here with its context. Data came from immunoSEQ multiplex PCR; TCRdb stores just in-frame clones and leaves some out. Of around 60,000 clones listed, about 80% are singletons. This entry belongs to a study of blood T cell repertoires in COVID-19. Study-level background: Italy, Spain and the United States were the sources of the convalescent and acute COVID-19 samples. In each case, the material was cDNA or gDNA derived from T cells, B-cell-depleted T cells, or PBMCs.

This TCR derives from a man in his fifties or sixties with COVID-19, enrolled during active disease. Sequenced material: peripheral blood.

The CDR3: CASSLVGGTTEAFF. CDR3 nucleotides: TGTGCCAGCAGCTTAGTAGGGGGCACCACTGAAGCTTTCTTT. The V and J genes are TRBV13 and TRBJ1-1, with TRBD1 matching over 7 bases. J lost 4 bases, V lost 1 base, and 3 bases had no gene match. Germline V CDR1 and CDR2: PRHDT, FYEKMQ (reference sequence). The CDR3 is 14 amino acids.